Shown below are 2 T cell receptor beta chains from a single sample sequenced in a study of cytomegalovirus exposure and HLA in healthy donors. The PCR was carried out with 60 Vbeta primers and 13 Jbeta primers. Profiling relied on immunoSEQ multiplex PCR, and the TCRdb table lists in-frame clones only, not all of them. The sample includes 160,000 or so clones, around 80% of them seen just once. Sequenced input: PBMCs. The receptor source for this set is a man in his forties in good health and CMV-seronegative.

DNA for the CDR3: TGCAGCGTTGAAACCCATCTCGACAACTCCTACGAGCAGTACTTC. Its translation is CSVETHLDNSYEQYF. This rearrangement joins TRBV29-1 to TRBJ2-7; D remains unclear. This CDR3 has 15 amino acids. Germline values: CDR1 SQVTM, CDR2 ANQGSEA. Trimming left V 2 bases short and J 0 bases short, with 14 bases between.

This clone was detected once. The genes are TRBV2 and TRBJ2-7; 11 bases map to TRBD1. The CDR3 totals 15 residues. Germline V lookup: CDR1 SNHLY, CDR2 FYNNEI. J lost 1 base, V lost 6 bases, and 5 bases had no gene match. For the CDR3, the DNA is TGTGCCAGCAGGAGCCGGGACAGGGGGTCCTACGAGCAGTACTTC. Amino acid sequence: CASRSRDRGSYEQYF.